This TCR beta chain derives from a study of shared clonotypes between healthy human individuals (dated by TCRdb to the early 2020s). As for the study more broadly: Three men and a couple of women, aged 18 to 49 years, made up the cohort. The study deeply sequenced blood TCR repertoires of about 5 healthy adults to estimate repertoire size and the extent of clonotype sharing between individuals. To increase sequencing depth and limit assay-specific biases, different laboratories used diverse techniques to prepare libraries and sequence TCR repertoires. Per donor, leukapheresis produced somewhere between about 0.8 and 9 billion PBMCs. For each donor, CD4 naive and CD4 memory were each run on three plates, CD8 naive on two plates, and CD8 memory on one plate. Paper-wide results and their limitations: The genetic and exposure-history diversity represented was limited by the small number of donors. Sampling was restricted to blood, and TCR repertoires in tissue are likely to differ from TCR repertoires in blood. Approximately 5% of naive CD4, around 3.6% of naive CD8, around 2.3% of memory CD4, and more than 0.35% of memory CD8 clonotypes were shared across several donors. Larger estimated clonotype richness was generally found for naive subsets than for memory subsets. Higher generation probabilities were observed for clonotypes shared by all four sorted-subset donors than for non-shared clonotypes. Based on pairwise subsampling, the degree of clonotype sharing among donors was expected to be affected by sequencing depth. Even with the large sequencing depth, rarefaction of the sorted-subset datasets indicated that sequencing was incomplete.

Using the deep immunoSEQ assay, TCR CDR3 regions were amplified from genomic DNA by multiplex PCR. Extracted genomic DNA from each cell subset was distributed evenly across all wells of several immunoSEQ 96-well plates, and each plate was treated as a replicate. For sorted subsets, roughly 200 ng of genomic DNA, equivalent to roughly 33,000 T cell genomes, went into each replicate PCR. Purified libraries were measured with a Qubit 3.0 fluorometer, size-checked on a Bioanalyzer 2100, and measured again with the KAPA Library Quantification kit. Every immunoSEQ 96-well plate was sequenced on a dedicated single-read 150-cycle Illumina NextSeq 550 flow cell. The original methods were these. Because only junctional sequences without quality scores were contained in the immunoSEQ output, filtering matching that applied to full-length reads could not be performed. Sequences were annotated with PyIR, a Python wrapper for IgBLAST v1.9, using IMGT germline references to assign V/J genes and CDR3. Any read was removed if the V/J assignment was weak (E-value above 1e-6), the CDR3 was missing, or the read contained stop codons, out-of-frame junctions, or ambiguous translated residues. A V3J clonotype was defined by an identical inferred V gene, J gene, and CDR3 amino acid sequence. The percentage overlap between two repertoires was calculated by dividing the number of shared unique clonotypes by the size of the smaller repertoire. RTK rarefaction, the Chao1 estimator, and Recon v2.1 estimates of unobserved clonotypes were used to assess repertoire richness. For all TCRbeta clonotypes obtained by the gDNA method from four donors, generation probabilities were computed with OLGA. The clones in this table, taken by TCRdb from immuneACCESS, are in-frame only. Not every clone is retained; where verified, under half of the shortfall comes from an unresolved V gene, and the cause of the rest is unknown. The V and J calls and clone size are taken from that table; D and trimming were inferred from the DNA. The sample table lists more than 1.2 million clones, 98% of them with a count of one. The ten largest clones capture around 0.33% of the sample.

Via the germline V gene (reference sequence), CDR1 is SEHNR and CDR2 FQNEAQ. The CDR3 goes from the cysteine to the phenylalanine over 11 residues. The entry retains the CDR3 DNA only, 33 bases that are in frame from base 1. The germline ends are 11 bases apart after V is trimmed by 10 bases and J by 5 bases. Healthy HIV-negative adults with no recently reported acute infections or vaccinations were included as donors. All donors were Caucasian adults living in Nashville, Tennessee, USA. Magnetic negative selection was used to enrich CD4+ T cells, after which naive cells were positively selected on CD45RA and the negative fraction became the memory subset. Blood was collected by leukapheresis, and PBMCs were isolated by Ficoll-Histopaque density gradient centrifugation and then cryopreserved in liquid nitrogen vapor phase. Analytical flow cytometry was used to check the purity and quantity of each magnetically sorted T cell population. From each sorted fraction, genomic DNA was isolated and quantified by UV absorbance on a Nanodrop 2000c.

Points on this clone: Its antigen is unknown. No quality values exist for individual bases; no much larger clone is one base distant.

Sequenced material: naive CD4+ T cells sorted from blood. In light of the paper, this sample's cell subset or site label describes: CD45RA+ positively selected. The clonotype originates from a man aged 25 to 45 in good health. The rearranged segments are TRBV7-9 and TRBJ2-5; the best D guess is TRBD1, with 5 bases matching. The CDR3 protein: CAIQGLETQYF. In nucleotide form, the sequence is TGTGCCATCCAGGGTCTGGAGACCCAGTACTTC. The entire variable domain, with the stretches around the CDR3 drawn from the reference TRBV7-9 and TRBJ2-5 proteins, is DTGVSQNPRHKITKRGQNVTFRCDPISEHNRLYWYRQTLGQGPEFLTYFQNEAQLEKSRLLSDRFSAERPKGSFSTLEIQRTEQGDSAMYLCAIQGLETQYFGPGTRLLVL.